Described below is a single T cell receptor (beta chain) sequence and its context. Its matching antigen is unknown. The sample belongs to a study of Graves' ophthalmopathy and Graves' hyperthyroidism. Study-level results: Blood repertoires reportedly contained most expanded thyroid clonotypes above 0.001 frequency. A model of 13 signatures distinguished ophthalmopathy from stable hyperthyroidism at around 91% sensitivity and 65% to 84% specificity.

The authors amplified TCR beta CDR3 regions from RNA transcripts. HTBI primers primed a first-round RT-PCR, and a second-round multiplex PCR followed. TCRdb processed the multiplex PCR reads anew with MiXCR; each CDR3 protein has one entry. The table records 200,000 to 250,000 distinct CDR3 sequences, 20% to 25% of them present only once. As diagnostic evidence, clinical symptoms, serum thyroxine, TRAb, thyroid ultrasound and orbital computed tomography were relied upon. It was from 10 ml of fresh peripheral blood that the PBMCs came. V lost 6 bases to trimming and J lost 3 bases, with 3 bases between them. There are 12 residues in the CDR3. In germline, CDR1 is MNHNS, CDR2 SASEGT.

The sequence derives from a woman aged 45 to 65 with Graves' ophthalmopathy. V gene TRBV6-1 combines with J gene TRBJ2-6; no definite D call. The sequenced sample consisted of peripheral blood. The CDR3 bases are TGTGCCAGCAGAGATGGGGCCAACGTCCTGACTTTC. Translation gives CASRDGANVLTF.